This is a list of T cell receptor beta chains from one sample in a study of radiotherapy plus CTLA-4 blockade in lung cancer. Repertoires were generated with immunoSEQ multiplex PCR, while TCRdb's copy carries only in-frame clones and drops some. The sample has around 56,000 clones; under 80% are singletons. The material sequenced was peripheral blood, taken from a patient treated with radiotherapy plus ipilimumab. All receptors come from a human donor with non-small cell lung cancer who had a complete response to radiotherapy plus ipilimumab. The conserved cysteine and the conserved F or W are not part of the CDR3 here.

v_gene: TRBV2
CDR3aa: ASIGQGKTGELF

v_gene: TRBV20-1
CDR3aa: SAGQSDTQY

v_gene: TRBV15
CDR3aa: ATSRDFWGVEYNEQF

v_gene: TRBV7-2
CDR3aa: ASSLGGGLDEQY

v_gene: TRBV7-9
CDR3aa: ASSSRRLTQETQY

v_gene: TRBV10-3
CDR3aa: AISESTDRGYGYT

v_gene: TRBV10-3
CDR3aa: AISESQARYGYT

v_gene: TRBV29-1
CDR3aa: SVLQPSQRYT

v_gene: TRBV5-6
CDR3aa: ASSFRSDTAGYT

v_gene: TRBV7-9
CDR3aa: ASRPPGKRGGQETQY

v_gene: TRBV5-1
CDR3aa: ASSHTGASTNEKLF

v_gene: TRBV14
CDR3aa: ASSQRVSYEQY

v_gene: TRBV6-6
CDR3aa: ASSYSDRDNQPQH

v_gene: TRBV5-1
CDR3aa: ASSLIAGYGAGELF

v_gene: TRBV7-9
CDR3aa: ASSLGLAEETQY

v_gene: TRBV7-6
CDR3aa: ASGQGALNTEAF

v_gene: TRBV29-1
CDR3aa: SVTSWAREKLF

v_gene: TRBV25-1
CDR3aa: ASSERGGRWNEQF

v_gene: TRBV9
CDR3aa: ASSPHVGGLSSRNYNEQF

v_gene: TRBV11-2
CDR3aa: ASSLRWETNEKLF

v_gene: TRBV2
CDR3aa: ASRRPTRNTEAF

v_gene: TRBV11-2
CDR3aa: ASSWGQGAQNYGYT

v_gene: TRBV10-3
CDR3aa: AISAARGSTYEQY

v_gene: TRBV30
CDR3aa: AWSVLRGTGRRSSPLH

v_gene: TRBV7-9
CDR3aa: ASVGGGSYNEQF